Listed below are T cell receptor beta chains from one sample, sequenced in a study of shared clonotypes between healthy human individuals. Here immunoSEQ multiplex PCR was the method, and the copy in TCRdb shows in-frame clones only, minus some. The sample lists roughly 640,000 clones; roughly 70% were seen once. Specimen: memory CD4+ T cells sorted from blood. These receptors originate from a woman in her 30s in good health. Both conserved end residues are part of each CDR3. The order of the fields is CDR3 DNA, CDR3 protein, J gene, clone size, D gene, V gene. The D gene is left open where the match is weak. Expanded clones get a size class; other rows say once, few or many, or leave the size out.

TGCGCCAGCAGCTCCGGGACTAGCGGAATGGTGCCCCGCTTC | CASSSGTSGMVPRF | TRBJ2-7 | - | TRBD2 | TRBV5-1
TGTGCCAGCAGCCTACAGGGGACTAATGAAAAACTGTTTTTT | CASSLQGTNEKLFF | TRBJ1-4 | - | TRBD1 | TRBV6-1
TGCGCCAGCAGCTTGGTGGGGTATTCGAACACCGGGGAGCTGTTTTTT | CASSLVGYSNTGELFF | TRBJ2-2 | - | - | TRBV5-1
TGTGCCAGCAGTCGGACAGTCGCCGGAAAACTGTTTTTT | CASSRTVAGKLFF | TRBJ1-4 | - | - | TRBV5-4
TGTGCCAGCAGTTTCTCTAGCGGGAGGGCCAGTGAGCAGTTCTTC | CASSFSSGRASEQFF | TRBJ2-1 | once | TRBD2 | TRBV28
TGTGCCAGCAGTTCAGGGGCGTCTGGAAACACCATATATTTT | CASSSGASGNTIYF | TRBJ1-3 | - | - | TRBV28
TGTGCCAGCAGTTTGGGCAGATGGGTCAATGAGCAGTTCTTC | CASSLGRWVNEQFF | TRBJ2-1 | - | - | TRBV27
TGTGCCACCAGGGGGGACTATGGCTACACCTTC | CATRGDYGYTF | TRBJ1-2 | - | TRBD1 | TRBV28
TGTGCCAGCAGCTTAGCCTGGGCAGGGGATGAAGCTTTCTTT | CASSLAWAGDEAFF | TRBJ1-1 | - | - | TRBV7-8
TGTGCCAGCAGCTCAGGGGACTATGGCTACACCTTC | CASSSGDYGYTF | TRBJ1-2 | - | - | TRBV7-8
TGCGCCAGCAGCTCGGGGGACGGCTACGAGCAGTACTTC | CASSSGDGYEQYF | TRBJ2-7 | - | - | TRBV5-1
TGTGCCAGCCGAGTACGGCAGAACACCGGGGAGCTGTTTTTT | CASRVRQNTGELFF | TRBJ2-2 | - | - | TRBV2
TGCAGCGTTGGACGGAAACTAATGAACACTGAAGCTTTCTTT | CSVGRKLMNTEAFF | TRBJ1-1 | - | - | TRBV29-1
TGTGCCAGCATCCGATCGTACTCTGATACGCAGTATTTT | CASIRSYSDTQYF | TRBJ2-3 | few | - | TRBV6-1
TGTGCCAGCAGTTACTCATACAGGGGAGGGACTGAAGCTTTCTTT | CASSYSYRGGTEAFF | TRBJ1-1 | - | TRBD1 | TRBV6-5
TGCGCCAGCGGCCGGGACCCTTCCTACGAGCAGTACTTC | CASGRDPSYEQYF | TRBJ2-7 | - | - | TRBV5-1
TGTGCCAGCAGCCAACGGTGGCAGGAAATTGGCCGCGAGCAGTACTTC | CASSQRWQEIGREQYF | TRBJ2-7 | - | - | TRBV4-2
TGTGCCAGCAGGCCCGGACAGGTTGCCAATCAGCCCCAGCATTTT | CASRPGQVANQPQHF | TRBJ1-5 | - | TRBD1 | TRBV5-8
TGTGCCAGCAGCCTCACGACAGGGGGATCCATTGACGAGCAGTACTTC | CASSLTTGGSIDEQYF | TRBJ2-7 | - | TRBD1 | TRBV7-9